These T cell receptor beta chains were read from a single sample in a study of cytomegalovirus exposure and HLA in healthy donors. Method: immunoSEQ multiplex PCR; TCRdb's copy keeps in-frame clones and lacks some. The data contain over 150,000 clones, about 88% of them seen just once; the ten biggest clones take up less than 0.3%. Sequencing was done on a sample of PBMCs. The source is a girl under three years old in good health and CMV-seronegative. The CDR3 runs from the conserved cysteine through the conserved F or W. Each record gives: J gene, D gene, clone size, V gene, CDR3 DNA, CDR3 protein. The D gene is left open where the match is weak. Rows may omit the clone size; those that give it use once, few, many or a size class.

>TRBJ1-1|.|.|TRBV6-5
TGTGCCAGCAAGGGGGAAGATTCCATGAACACTGAAGCTTTCTTT
CASKGEDSMNTEAFF
>TRBJ2-2|.|once|TRBV19
TGTGCCAGTAGTGTAGGGGGGGGCCGGAACACCGGGGAGCTGTTTTTT
CASSVGGGRNTGELFF
>TRBJ1-1|.|.|TRBV7-9
TGTGCCAGCAGCTTAAACGGGGGAGACACTGAAGCTTTCTTT
CASSLNGGDTEAFF
>TRBJ2-5|TRBD2|.|TRBV4-1
TGCGCCAGCAGCCAAGAGGGGCTCAGCGGGGGCAGGAAGACCCAGTACTTC
CASSQEGLSGGRKTQYF
>TRBJ2-3|.|.|TRBV10-3
TGTGCCATCAGTCACGGCGGGGGCACAGATACGCAGTATTTT
CAISHGGGTDTQYF
>TRBJ2-7|.|.|TRBV25-1
TGTGCCAGCAGTCGGGGGTACCCCTACTACGAGCAGTACTTC
CASSRGYPYYEQYF
>TRBJ1-5|.|.|TRBV21-1
TGTGCCAGCAGCAAAGGGTGGGACAGGGAACAACAGCCCCAGCATTTT
CASSKGWDREQQPQHF
>TRBJ2-3|TRBD2|.|TRBV7-3
TGTGCCAGCAGCTTAGCGGGGGGGCAAGATACGCAGTATTTT
CASSLAGGQDTQYF
>TRBJ2-4|TRBD1|.|TRBV5-1
TGCGCCAGCAGCTTATCAGGAGGGGAGTCGGGACAGGGGCCTATAGTAGCCAAAAACATTCAGTACTTC
CASSLSGGESGQGPIVAKNIQYF
>TRBJ2-2|TRBD2|.|TRBV27
TGTGCCAGCCCCCGACTAGCGGGGGGGGTCGGGGAGCTGTTTTTT
CASPRLAGGVGELFF
>TRBJ1-4|.|.|TRBV7-9
TGTGCCAGCAGCCGAGGACAGTCTAATGAAAAACTGTTTTTT
CASSRGQSNEKLFF
>TRBJ2-1|TRBD2|.|TRBV7-2
TGTGCCAGCAGCTTAGATTCAGCTAGCGGGAACTACAATGAGCAGTTCTTC
CASSLDSASGNYNEQFF
>TRBJ2-7|.|.|TRBV21-1
TGTGCCAGCAGCGCTTCGGACTGGTATTACGAGCAGTACTTC
CASSASDWYYEQYF
>TRBJ2-2|TRBD1|.|TRBV2
TGTGCCAGCAGTCGACAGGGTTTAGGCACCGGGGAGCTGTTTTTT
CASSRQGLGTGELFF
>TRBJ1-2|.|.|TRBV5-1
TGCGCCAGCAGCTTGGTCCGGGGGGGCGGTGGCTACACCTTC
CASSLVRGGGGYTF
>TRBJ2-7|.|.|TRBV4-1
TGCGCCAGCAGCCAAGGACATCCCGAATACGAGCAGTACTTC
CASSQGHPEYEQYF
>TRBJ1-5|TRBD1|.|TRBV18
TGTGCCAGCTCACCAGGAAGACAGGGGGCCTTCTCCCAGCCCCAGCATTTT
CASSPGRQGAFSQPQHF
>TRBJ1-5|TRBD1|.|TRBV2
TGTGCCAGCAGGGAAACAGGGGATCAGCCCCAGCATTTT
CASRETGDQPQHF